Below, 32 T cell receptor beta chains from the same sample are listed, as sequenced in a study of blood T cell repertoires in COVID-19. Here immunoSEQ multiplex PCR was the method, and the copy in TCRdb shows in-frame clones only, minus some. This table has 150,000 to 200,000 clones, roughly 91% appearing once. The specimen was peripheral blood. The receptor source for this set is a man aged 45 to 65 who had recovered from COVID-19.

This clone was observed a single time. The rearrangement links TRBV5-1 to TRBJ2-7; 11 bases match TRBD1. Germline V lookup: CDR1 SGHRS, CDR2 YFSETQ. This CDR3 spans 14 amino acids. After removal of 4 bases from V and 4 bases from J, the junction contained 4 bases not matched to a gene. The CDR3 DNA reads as TGCGCCAGCAGCACGGGACAGGGGGTATACGAGCAGTACTTC. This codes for CASSTGQGVYEQYF.

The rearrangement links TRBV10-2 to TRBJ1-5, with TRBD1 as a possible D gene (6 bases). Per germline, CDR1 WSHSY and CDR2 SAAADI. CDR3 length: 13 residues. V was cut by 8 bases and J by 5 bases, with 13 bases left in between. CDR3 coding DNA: TGCGCCAGCCGGCAGGGGAGGGATCAGCCCCAGCATTTT. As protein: CASRQGRDQPQHF.

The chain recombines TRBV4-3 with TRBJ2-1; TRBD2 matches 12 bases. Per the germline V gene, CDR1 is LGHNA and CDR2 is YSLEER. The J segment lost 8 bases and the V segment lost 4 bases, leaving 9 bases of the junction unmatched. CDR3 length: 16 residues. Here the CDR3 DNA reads TGCGCCAGCAGCCGAGCCCAACTAGCGGGGGGCCATGAGCAGTTCTTC. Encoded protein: CASSRAQLAGGHEQFF.

CDR3 region: CASSTDISYEQYF. DNA for the CDR3: TGTGCCAGCAGCACGGACATCTCCTACGAGCAGTACTTC. The chain carries TRBV5-6 and TRBJ2-7, with D tentatively TRBD1 (5 bases). The V gene lost 4 bases and the J gene lost 0 bases, with 8 bases spanning the gap. Germline V gene data show CDR1 as SGHDT and CDR2 as YYEEEE. This CDR3 is built from 13 residues.

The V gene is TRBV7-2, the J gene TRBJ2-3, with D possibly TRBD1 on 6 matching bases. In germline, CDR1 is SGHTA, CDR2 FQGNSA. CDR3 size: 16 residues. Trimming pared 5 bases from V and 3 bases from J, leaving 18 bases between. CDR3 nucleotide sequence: TGTGCCAGCAGCACGTATCTAGGGGGTAGAACAGATACGCAGTATTTT. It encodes CASSTYLGGRTDTQYF.

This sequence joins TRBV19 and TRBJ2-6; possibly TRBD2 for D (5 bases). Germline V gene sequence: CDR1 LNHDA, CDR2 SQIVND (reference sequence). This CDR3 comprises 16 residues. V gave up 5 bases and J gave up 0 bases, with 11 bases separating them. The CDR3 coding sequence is TGTGCCAGTAGTTCCGGGGTTCGCTCTGGGGCCAACGTCCTGACTTTC. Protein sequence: CASSSGVRSGANVLTF.

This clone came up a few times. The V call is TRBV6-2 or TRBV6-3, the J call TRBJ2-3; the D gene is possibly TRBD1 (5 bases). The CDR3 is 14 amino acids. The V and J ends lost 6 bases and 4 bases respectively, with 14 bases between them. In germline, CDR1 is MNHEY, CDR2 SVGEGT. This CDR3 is CASSPDSSPDTQYF. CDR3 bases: TGTGCCAGCAGCCCCGACAGCTCTCCAGATACGCAGTATTTT.

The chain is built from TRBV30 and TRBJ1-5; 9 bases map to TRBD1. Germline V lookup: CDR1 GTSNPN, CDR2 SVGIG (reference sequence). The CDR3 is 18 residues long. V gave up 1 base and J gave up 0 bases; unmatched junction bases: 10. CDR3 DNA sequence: TGTGCCTGGAGTGGGCGGGACAGGGCGGTATATAGCAATCAGCCCCAGCATTTT. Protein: CAWSGRDRAVYSNQPQHF.

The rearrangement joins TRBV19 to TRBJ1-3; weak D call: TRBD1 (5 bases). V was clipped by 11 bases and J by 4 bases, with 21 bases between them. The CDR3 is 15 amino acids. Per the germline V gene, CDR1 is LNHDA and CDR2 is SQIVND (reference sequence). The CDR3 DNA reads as TGTGCCCGAGTCAGAAGGGATCAGGGAGGAAACACCATATATTTT. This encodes CARVRRDQGGNTIYF.

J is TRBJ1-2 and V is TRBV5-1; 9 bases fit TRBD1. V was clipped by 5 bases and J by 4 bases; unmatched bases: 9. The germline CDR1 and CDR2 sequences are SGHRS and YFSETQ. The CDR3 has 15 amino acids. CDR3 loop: CASRHTGGAFYGYTF. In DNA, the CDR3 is TGCGCCAGCAGGCATACAGGGGGCGCCTTCTATGGCTACACCTTC.

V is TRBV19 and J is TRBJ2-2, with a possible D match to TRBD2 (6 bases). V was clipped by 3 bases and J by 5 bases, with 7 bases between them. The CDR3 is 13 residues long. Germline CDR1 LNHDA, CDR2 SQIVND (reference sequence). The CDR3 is CASSMRGTGELFF. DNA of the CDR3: TGTGCCAGTAGTATGCGGGGTACCGGGGAGCTGTTTTTT.

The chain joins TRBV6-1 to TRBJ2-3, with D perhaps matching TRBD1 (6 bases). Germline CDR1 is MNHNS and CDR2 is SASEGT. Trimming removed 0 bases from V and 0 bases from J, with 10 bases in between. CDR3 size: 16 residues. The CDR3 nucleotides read TGTGCCAGCAGTGAAGCTTGGGGGCCTAGCACAGATACGCAGTATTTT. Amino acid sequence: CASSEAWGPSTDTQYF.

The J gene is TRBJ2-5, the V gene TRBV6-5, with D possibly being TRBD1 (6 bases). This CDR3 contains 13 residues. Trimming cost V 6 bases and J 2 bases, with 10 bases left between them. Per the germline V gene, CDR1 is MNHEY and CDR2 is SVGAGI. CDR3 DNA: TGTGCCAGCAGGAAGACAGGTCAAGAGACCCAGTACTTC. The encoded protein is CASRKTGQETQYF.

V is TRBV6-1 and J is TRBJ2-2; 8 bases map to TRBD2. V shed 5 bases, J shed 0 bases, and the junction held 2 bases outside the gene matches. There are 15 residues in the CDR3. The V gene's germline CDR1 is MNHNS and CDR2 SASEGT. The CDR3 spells CASSLLAANTGELFF. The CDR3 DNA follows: TGTGCCAGCAGTTTACTAGCGGCGAACACCGGGGAGCTGTTTTTT.

The CDR3 protein is CASSYTEGGNQPQHF. Written as DNA, the CDR3 is TGTGCCAGCAGCTACACCGAGGGCGGCAATCAGCCCCAGCATTTT. The chain joins TRBV7-9 to TRBJ1-5, with D uncertain. V dropped 4 bases and J dropped 2 bases, with 12 bases sitting between them. This CDR3 has 15 amino acids. Germline CDR1 is SEHNR and CDR2 is FQNEAQ (reference sequence).

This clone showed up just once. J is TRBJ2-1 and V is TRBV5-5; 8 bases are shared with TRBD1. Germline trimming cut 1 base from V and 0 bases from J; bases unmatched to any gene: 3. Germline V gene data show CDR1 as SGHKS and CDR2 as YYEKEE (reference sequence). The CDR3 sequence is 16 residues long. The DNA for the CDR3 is TGTGCCAGCAGCTTGCAGGGGGCGAGCTCCTACAATGAGCAGTTCTTC. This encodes CASSLQGASSYNEQFF. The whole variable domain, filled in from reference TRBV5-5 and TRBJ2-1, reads DAGVTQSPTHLIKTRGQQVTLRCSPISGHKSVSWYQQVLGQGPQFIFQYYEKEERGRGNFPDRFSARQFPNYSSELNVNALLLGDSALYLCASSLQGASSYNEQFFGPGTRLTVL.

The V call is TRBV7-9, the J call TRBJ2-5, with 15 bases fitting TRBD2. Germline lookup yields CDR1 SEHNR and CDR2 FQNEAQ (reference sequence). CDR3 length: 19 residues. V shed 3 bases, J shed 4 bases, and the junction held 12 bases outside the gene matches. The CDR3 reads CASSFPGTSGGPQGETQYF. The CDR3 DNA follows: TGTGCCAGCAGCTTCCCCGGGACTAGCGGGGGGCCTCAGGGAGAGACCCAGTACTTC.

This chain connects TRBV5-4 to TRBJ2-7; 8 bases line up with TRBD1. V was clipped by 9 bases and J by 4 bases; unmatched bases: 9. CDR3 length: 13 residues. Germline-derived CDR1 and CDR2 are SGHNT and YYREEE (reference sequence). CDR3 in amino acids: CATHRQGPYEQYF. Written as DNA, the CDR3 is TGTGCCACCCACCGACAGGGGCCTTACGAGCAGTACTTC.

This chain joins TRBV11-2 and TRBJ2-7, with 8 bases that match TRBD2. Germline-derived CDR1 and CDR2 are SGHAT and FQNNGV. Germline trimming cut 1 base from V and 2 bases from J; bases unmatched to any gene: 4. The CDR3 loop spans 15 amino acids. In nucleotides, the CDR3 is TGTGCCAGCAGCTTAGGATCGGGGGGGGCCTACGAGCAGTACTTC. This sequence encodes CASSLGSGGAYEQYF.

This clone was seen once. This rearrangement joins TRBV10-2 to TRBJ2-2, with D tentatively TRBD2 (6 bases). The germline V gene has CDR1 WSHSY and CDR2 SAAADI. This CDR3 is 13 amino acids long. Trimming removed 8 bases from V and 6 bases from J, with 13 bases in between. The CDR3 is CASLRLGSGELFF. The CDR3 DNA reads TGCGCCAGCCTCAGACTAGGCTCCGGGGAGCTGTTTTTT.

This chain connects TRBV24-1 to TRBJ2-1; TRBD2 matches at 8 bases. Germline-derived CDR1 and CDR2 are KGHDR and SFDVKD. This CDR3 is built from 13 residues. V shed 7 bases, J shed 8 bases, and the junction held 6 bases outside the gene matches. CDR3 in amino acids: CATSSGTRDEQFF. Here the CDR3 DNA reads TGTGCCACCAGCTCCGGGACTAGGGATGAGCAGTTCTTC.

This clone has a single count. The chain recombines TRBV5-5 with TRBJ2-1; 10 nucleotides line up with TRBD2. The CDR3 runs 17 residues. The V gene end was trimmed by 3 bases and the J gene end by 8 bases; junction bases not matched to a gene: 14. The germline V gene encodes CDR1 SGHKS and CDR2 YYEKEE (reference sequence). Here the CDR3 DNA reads TGTGCCAGCAGCTCACCCACTAAGCGGGAGGGCGGAGATGAGCAGTTCTTC. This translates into CASSSPTKREGGDEQFF. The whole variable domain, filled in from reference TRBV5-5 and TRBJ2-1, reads DAGVTQSPTHLIKTRGQQVTLRCSPISGHKSVSWYQQVLGQGPQFIFQYYEKEERGRGNFPDRFSARQFPNYSSELNVNALLLGDSALYLCASSSPTKREGGDEQFFGPGTRLTVL.

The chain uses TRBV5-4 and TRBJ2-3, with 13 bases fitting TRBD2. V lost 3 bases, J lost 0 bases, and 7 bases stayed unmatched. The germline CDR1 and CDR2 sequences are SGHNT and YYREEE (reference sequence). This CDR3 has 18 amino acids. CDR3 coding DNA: TGTGCCAGCAGCTCGGGACTAGCGGGACCTTCTAGCACAGATACGCAGTATTTT. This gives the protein CASSSGLAGPSSTDTQYF.

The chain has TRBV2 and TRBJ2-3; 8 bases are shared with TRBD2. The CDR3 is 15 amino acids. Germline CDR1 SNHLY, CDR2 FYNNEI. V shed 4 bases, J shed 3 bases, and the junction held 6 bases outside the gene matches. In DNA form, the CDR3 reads TGTGCCAGCAGTGGTAGCGGGATGGGGACAGATACGCAGTATTTT. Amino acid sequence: CASSGSGMGTDTQYF.

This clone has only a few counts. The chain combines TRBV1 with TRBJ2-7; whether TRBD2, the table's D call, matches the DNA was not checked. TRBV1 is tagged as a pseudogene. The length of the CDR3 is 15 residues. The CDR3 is CTSSPGLAVTYEQYF. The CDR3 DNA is TGCACCAGCAGCCCGGGACTAGCGGTTACCTACGAGCAGTACTTC.

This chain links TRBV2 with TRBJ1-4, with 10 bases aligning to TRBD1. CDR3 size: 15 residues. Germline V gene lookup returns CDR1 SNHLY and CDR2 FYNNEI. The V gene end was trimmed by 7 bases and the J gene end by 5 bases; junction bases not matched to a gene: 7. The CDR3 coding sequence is TGTGCCAGCATTCTTGCGGGACAGGGGAATGAAAAACTGTTTTTT. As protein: CASILAGQGNEKLFF. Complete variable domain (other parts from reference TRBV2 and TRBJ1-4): EPEVTQTPSHQVTQMGQEVILRCVPISNHLYFYWYRQILGQKVEFLVSFYNNEISEKSEIFDDQFSVERPDGSNFTLKIRSTKLEDSAMYFCASILAGQGNEKLFFGSGTQLSVL.

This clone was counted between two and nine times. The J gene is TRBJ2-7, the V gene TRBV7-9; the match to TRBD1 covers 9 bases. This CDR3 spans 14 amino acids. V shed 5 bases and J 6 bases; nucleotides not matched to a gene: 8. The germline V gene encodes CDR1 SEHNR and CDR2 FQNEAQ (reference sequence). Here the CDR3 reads CASSPPGQGSEQYF. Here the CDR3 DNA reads TGTGCCAGCAGCCCACCGGGACAGGGATCCGAGCAGTACTTC.

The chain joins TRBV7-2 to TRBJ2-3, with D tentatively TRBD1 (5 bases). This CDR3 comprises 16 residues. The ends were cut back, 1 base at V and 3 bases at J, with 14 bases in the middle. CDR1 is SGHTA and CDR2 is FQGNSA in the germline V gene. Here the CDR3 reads CASSLVHDSKTDTQYF. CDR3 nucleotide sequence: TGTGCCAGCAGCTTAGTTCACGACAGCAAGACAGATACGCAGTATTTT.

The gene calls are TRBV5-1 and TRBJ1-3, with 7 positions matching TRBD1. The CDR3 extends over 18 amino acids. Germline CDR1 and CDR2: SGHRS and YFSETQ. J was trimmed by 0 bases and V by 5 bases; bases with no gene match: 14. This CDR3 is CASSVGGGSYTSGNTIYF. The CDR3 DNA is TGCGCCAGCAGTGTCGGAGGGGGCAGTTATACCTCTGGAAACACCATATATTTT. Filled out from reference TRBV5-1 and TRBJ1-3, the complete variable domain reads KAGVTQTPRYLIKTRGQQVTLSCSPISGHRSVSWYQQTPGQGLQFLFEYFSETQRNKGNFPGRFSGRQFSNSRSEMNVSTLELGDSALYLCASSVGGGSYTSGNTIYFGEGSWLTVV.

CDR3 DNA: TGCGCCAGCAGCACTCGGCAGGCCACTACTGAAGCTTTCTTT. It codes for CASSTRQATTEAFF. The chain carries TRBV4-3 and TRBJ1-1, with unresolved D. The germline V gene has CDR1 LGHNA and CDR2 YSLEER. The CDR3 consists of 14 residues. Trimming stripped 5 bases from V and 5 bases from J, with 15 bases between.

The CDR3 here is CASSSRTLNYGYTF. Here the CDR3 DNA reads TGTGCCAGCAGTTCCAGGACACTCAACTATGGCTACACCTTC. The chain has TRBV27 and TRBJ1-2; the D gene is possibly TRBD1 (5 bases). Germline V gene data show CDR1 as MNHEY and CDR2 as SMNVEV (reference sequence). The V and J ends lost 4 bases and 2 bases respectively, with 11 bases between them. The CDR3 totals 14 residues.

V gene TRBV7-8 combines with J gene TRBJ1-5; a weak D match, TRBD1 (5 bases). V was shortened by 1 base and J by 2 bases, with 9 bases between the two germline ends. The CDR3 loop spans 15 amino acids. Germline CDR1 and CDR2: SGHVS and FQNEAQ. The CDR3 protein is CASSLGQYGNQPQHF. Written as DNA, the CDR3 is TGTGCCAGCAGCTTAGGACAGTATGGCAATCAGCCCCAGCATTTT.